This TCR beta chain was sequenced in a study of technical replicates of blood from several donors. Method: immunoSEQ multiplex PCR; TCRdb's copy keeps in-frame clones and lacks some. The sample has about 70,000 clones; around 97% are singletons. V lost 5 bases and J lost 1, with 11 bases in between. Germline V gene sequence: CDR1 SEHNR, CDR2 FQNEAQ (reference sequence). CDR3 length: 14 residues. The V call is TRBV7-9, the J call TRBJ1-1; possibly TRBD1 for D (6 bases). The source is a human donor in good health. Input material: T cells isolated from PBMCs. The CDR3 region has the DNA TGTGCCAGCAGCCCCGAACAGGGGAACACTGAAGCTTTCTTT. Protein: CASSPEQGNTEAFF. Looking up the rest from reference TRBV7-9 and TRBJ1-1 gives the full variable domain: DTGVSQNPRHKITKRGQNVTFRCDPISEHNRLYWYRQTLGQGPEFLTYFQNEAQLEKSRLLSDRFSAERPKGSFSTLEIQRTEQGDSAMYLCASSPEQGNTEAFFGQGTRLTVV.